This T cell receptor (beta chain) stems from a study of regulatory T cells in long-lasting Graves disease (dated by TCRdb to about 2021). Regarding the research as a whole: Patients with newly diagnosed Graves' disease had been on antithyroid drugs for under 3 months. The study was conducted in China and was registered as a clinical trial. A total of 35 or so samples were covered by TCR sequencing, comprising approximately 13 persistent and 20 or so newly diagnosed Graves' disease patients. Patients with persistent Graves' disease were compared with patients with newly diagnosed Graves' disease using TCR sequencing and RNA sequencing of peripheral blood.

From the cysteine up to the phenylalanine, the CDR3 has a length of 14 residues. The DNA shown is the 42-base CDR3, in frame from base 1. Trimming costs V 5 bases and J 4 bases, and their ends lie 14 bases apart. This clonotype has at least ten counts. This clone's antigen is unknown. Qualities for individual bases were not recorded, and no much larger clone is one base off. Overall study results and their limits: The authors acknowledged the small sample size as a limitation that may reduce accuracy. Persistent Graves' disease patients showed lower TCR Shannon entropy and fewer highly expanded clones than newly diagnosed patients, suggesting clonal expansion. Only the TCR beta chain was sequenced and analyzed. Peripheral blood alone was examined, since thyroid tissue, which constituted the primary lesion, could not be accessed. More public clonotypes were shared among persistent patients (over 2,500) than among newly diagnosed patients (roughly 1,000). TRBV28, TRBJ1-2 and TRBJ2-5 were preferentially used in persistent disease, while TRBV20-1 and TRBJ2-1 were favored in newly diagnosed disease.

Taken with the paper, the label for time point translates to: newly diagnosed GD, antithyroid drugs for less than 3 months. RNA was extracted from PBMCs in TRIzol for both TCR sequencing and RNA sequencing. Graves' disease was diagnosed according to American Thyroid Association guidelines. Recruitment of patients was carried out at an endocrinology department in Xi'an, China. Each patient gave approximately 10 milliliters of peripheral blood, collected in an EDTA anticoagulant tube. Ficoll Paque Plus density gradient separation was used to isolate PBMCs, and no additional T cell sorting was done. An Agilent 2100 Bioanalyzer and agarose gel were used to check RNA quality, while a NanoDrop 2000 measured RNA concentration. The library relied on multiplex PCR. These reads were obtained on an Illumina HiSeq 4000. CDR3 regions were amplified by Arm-PCR with iRepertoire HTBI primers to construct TCR beta libraries. PCR products were gel purified before sequencing. On the study's bioinformatics: A total of some 65 TRBV and some 15 TRBJ segments were identified across samples and were used for gene usage analysis of CDR3 amino acid clonotypes. Filtered high-quality paired reads were merged into contigs using COPE and FqMerger. BLAST was used to align contigs to IMGT TRBV, TRBD and TRBJ reference genes, with CDR3 defined following IMGT. Any clonotype with a frequency above 0.1% was counted as a highly expanded clone. Repertoire diversity was measured by Shannon entropy, and V-J evenness by the Gini coefficient. A clonotype found in more than one individual was treated as public. The raw public reads went through TCRdb reprocessing: fastp at Q25, MiXCR clone calling, in-frame beta chains kept. Each CDR3 protein gets just one entry, which takes the most common genes and DNA from the rows behind it. TCRdb's processing, not the authors', yielded these V and J calls. This sample lists more than 300,000 distinct CDR3 sequences; about a sixth were detected once. The ten biggest clones cover around 20% of the sample.

This same sample was also taken into another study, of T cells in Graves' hyperthyroidism and ophthalmopathy. As that second study puts it: Stable Graves' hyperthyroidism was defined as the absence of progression to ophthalmopathy over 18 months of follow-up. Hyperthyroidism patients were newly diagnosed, with disease duration under 2 months, and aged 18 to 65 years. The study excluded patients with uncontrolled infections, other autoimmune diseases, pregnancy or lactation. Diagnoses were based on clinical symptoms, serum thyroxine and TRAb, thyroid ultrasound and orbital computed tomography. For the first round of RT-PCR on the TCR CDR3, the HTBI primer set was used together with the Qiagen OneStep RT-PCR kit. Blood samples also contained most of the expanded thyroid clonotypes (frequency above 0.001), which suggests that blood repertoires may reflect thyroid immune responses. Ophthalmopathy was separated from stable hyperthyroidism by a 13 V-J signature model, with approximately 89% sensitivity and approximately 84% specificity obtained in cross-validation and 80%/75% obtained in testing. In validation, the model predicted progression to ophthalmopathy with approximately 70% sensitivity and 72.22% specificity, a median of 6.5 months before onset. To identify TCR V-J signatures that set the groups apart, the researchers used a discovery cohort of 100 patients, made up of roughly 40 with Graves' ophthalmopathy and 57 with stable Graves' hyperthyroidism. Prospective prediction of ophthalmopathy was tested in an independent validation cohort of about 19 hyperthyroidism patients and some 17 patients who later progressed to ophthalmopathy. The 100 or so discovery patients were randomly split 7:3 into training and test sets. The study also compared thyroid tissue and blood T-cell repertoires from several Graves' hyperthyroidism patients. Following sampling, methimazole starting at 30 mg daily was given to hyperthyroidism patients, and high-dose intravenous methylprednisolone was given to ophthalmopathy patients. The libraries were constructed in a second round of multiplex PCR and then size-selected and purified. Sequencing of the libraries was done on an Illumina HiSeq2000 using paired-end 100 bp reads. SOAPnuke was used to process the raw data, with reads discarded if the reads contained adapters or uncalled bases, had a mean Phred below 15, or lacked an exact constant-primer or identifier match. COPE v1.2.5 was used to merge high-quality paired reads, and clonotypes were defined as unique nucleotide sequences. Clonotypes were aligned to IMGT TRBV, TRBD and TRBJ reference segments using MiTCR v1.1. Only V-J combinations with frequency above 0.0001, covering 99% to 99.2% of repertoires, were analysed. A TCS score was defined as the ratio between F50 (clonal expansion) and ExV (chaos), using BLOSUM62-based TCRdist between CDR3 peptides within each V-J. Welch's t-statistics and random forest reduced 450 to 600 V-J features to 10 to 15, which were used in a naive Bayes classifier (R e1071). Sample size was not statistically predetermined, and investigators were not blinded to group allocation. According to the paper, TCR Vbeta CDR3 sequencing was carried out on 135 peripheral blood samples, which came from some 41 ophthalmopathy, roughly 75 hyperthyroidism and approximately 17 progressor patients.

This specimen consisted of peripheral blood mononuclear cells (PBMCs), obtained at new diagnosis, from a patient treated with antithyroid drugs. The TCR was taken from a woman under 30 with Graves disease. Donor details come from another sample of the same person, matched by shared clones. The receptor chain draws on TRBV12-3 or TRBV12-4 and TRBJ2-5; perhaps TRBD2 is the D gene, with 7 bases matching. This receptor has the CDR3 CASSEGGNIETQYF. The nucleotides are TGTGCCAGCAGTGAGGGGGGGAACATAGAGACCCAGTACTTC.